The clone carrying this T cell receptor (beta chain) was picked up a small number of times. This entry belongs to a study of blood T cells in healthy people across ages. Study-level information: Per every two T cells, about one barcoded beta molecule was captured by template switching.

The authors ran a second PCR of about 6 to 11 cycles using a sample-barcoded 5' primer and a J-beta primer mix. Via MiXCR, TCRdb re-called the 5' RACE reads, giving one row per CDR3 protein. This table has some 1,500,000 distinct CDR3 sequences, approximately 39% appearing once. V lost 5 bases and J 4 bases, leaving 12 bases between the germline ends. CDR3 length equals 14 residues. From germline, CDR1 is SGHTA and CDR2 FQGNSA. The sequenced sample was blood. This chain connects TRBV7-2 to TRBJ1-5; D uncertain. The TCR was taken from a woman between 18 and 30 years old in good health. CDR3 nucleotide sequence: TGTGCCAGCAGCCCCGATTCGAGGAATCAGCCCCAGCATTTT. It is translated as CASSPDSRNQPQHF. Drawing the rest from reference TRBV7-2 and TRBJ1-5, the complete variable domain is GAGVSQSPSNKVTEKGKDVELRCDPISGHTALYWYRQSLGQGLEFLIYFQGNSAPDKSGLPSDRFSAERTGGSVSTLTIQRTQQEDSAVYLCASSPDSRNQPQHFGDGTRLSIL.